Listed below are T cell receptor beta chains from one sample, sequenced in a study of CD8 T cells in Susac syndrome. One entry per CDR3 protein results from TCRdb running MiXCR on the immunoSEQ multiplex PCR reads. The table has just under 150,000 distinct CDR3 sequences, around 94% seen once. The sequenced sample consisted of CD4+ T cells from PBMCs. These receptor sequences come from a human donor in good health. Each CDR3 is given with its conserved first and last residue. A D gene is named only where the DNA matches it firmly. Expanded clones get a size class; other rows say once, few or many, or leave the size out.

j_call	clone_size	v_call	d_call	cdr3_length	cdr3_nt	cdr3_aa
TRBJ2-7	NA	TRBV19	TRBD1	15	TGTGCCAGTAGCCCACCGGGACAGGGGAGCGACGAGCAGTACTTC	CASSPPGQGSDEQYF
TRBJ2-7	NA	TRBV5-1	NA	16	TGCGCCAGCAGCTTGCTTTCGGGGTCCGGGTCCTACGAGCAGTACTTC	CASSLLSGSGSYEQYF
TRBJ2-3	NA	TRBV20-1	NA	11	TGCAGTGCTAGAGACACGGATACGCAGTATTTT	CSARDTDTQYF
TRBJ2-5	NA	TRBV3-1	TRBD2	16	TGTGCCAGCAGCCAAGATCGAGTAGCGGGGGTTGAGACCCAGTACTTC	CASSQDRVAGVETQYF
TRBJ2-1	NA	TRBV12-3/TRBV12-4	NA	14	TGTGCCAGCAGTCACCGGGACCCGTGGGATGAGCAGTTCTTC	CASSHRDPWDEQFF
TRBJ1-1	NA	TRBV30	NA	14	TGTGCCTGGAATTCGGGCAGGGCGAACACTGAAGCTTTCTTT	CAWNSGRANTEAFF
TRBJ2-1	NA	TRBV7-2	NA	15	TGTGCCAGCAGCCTCGACGGCGCCGTCTACAATGAGCAGTTCTTC	CASSLDGAVYNEQFF
TRBJ2-2	NA	TRBV27	NA	16	TGTGCCAGCACTTCTACAGGGTGGTTTAACACCGGGGAGCTGTTTTTT	CASTSTGWFNTGELFF
TRBJ2-1	NA	TRBV27	TRBD2	19	TGTGCCAGCAAGAGACGCGCCCCCGGGACTAGCGGGAGCCACAATGAGCAGTTCTTC	CASKRRAPGTSGSHNEQFF
TRBJ2-5	NA	TRBV2	TRBD2	16	TGTGCCAGCACCCAGGGCGGGAGATCTCCAGGAGAGACCCAGTACTTC	CASTQGGRSPGETQYF
TRBJ2-5	NA	TRBV7-2	NA	13	TGTGCCAGCCTCTCCGAGGATTCGGAGACCCAGTACTTC	CASLSEDSETQYF
TRBJ2-3	NA	TRBV20-1	NA	16	TGCAGTGCCCAAACAGGGAGGGCGGATGGTTTAGATACGCAGTATTTT	CSAQTGRADGLDTQYF
TRBJ2-7	NA	TRBV19	TRBD1	16	TGTGCCAGTAGTCCCCGACAGGGTATGCCCAACGACGAGCAGTACTTC	CASSPRQGMPNDEQYF
TRBJ2-5	NA	TRBV18	TRBD2	15	TGTGCCAGCTCACCTGTAGCGGGACAACAAGAGACCCAGTACTTC	CASSPVAGQQETQYF
TRBJ2-7	NA	TRBV19	NA	14	TGTGCCAGTAGTTTCGACAGGGGAGGGTACGAGCAGTACTTC	CASSFDRGGYEQYF
TRBJ2-5	NA	TRBV7-8	NA	15	TGTGCCAGCAGCTTCCATGGGCCCAAAGAAGAGACCCAGTACTTC	CASSFHGPKEETQYF
TRBJ2-5	NA	TRBV6-1	NA	12	TGTGCCAGCAGTGAAGGAAAGAAGACCCAGTACTTC	CASSEGKKTQYF
TRBJ2-7	NA	TRBV5-1	TRBD2	12	TGCGCCAGCAGCTCTATGCGGGGGGAGCAGTACTTC	CASSSMRGEQYF
TRBJ2-3	NA	TRBV5-1	TRBD1	13	TGCGCCAGCAGCCGGGACAGATCAGATACGCAGTATTTT	CASSRDRSDTQYF
TRBJ1-2	NA	TRBV3-1	NA	14	TGTGCCAGCAGCCAAGAAGGGCGGCTCTATGGCTACACCTTC	CASSQEGRLYGYTF
TRBJ1-2	NA	TRBV6-5	NA	14	TGTGCCAGCAGGGCAACAGGGTCGGGGTATGGCTACACCTTC	CASRATGSGYGYTF
TRBJ2-7	NA	TRBV5-1	TRBD1	15	TGCGCCAGCAGCTTGGAGACGGGACAGGGGTACGAGCAGTACTTC	CASSLETGQGYEQYF
TRBJ2-7	NA	TRBV5-1	TRBD2	14	TGTGCCAGCAGTTTAGCGGGAGGGTCCTACGAGCAGTACTTC	CASSLAGGSYEQYF
TRBJ2-5	NA	TRBV18	NA	14	TGTGCCAGCTCGCGGCCCGACAGTCAAGAGACCCAGTACTTC	CASSRPDSQETQYF
TRBJ1-5	NA	TRBV6-1	NA	15	TGTGCCAGCAGTGACTACGGCGGATTCAATCAGCCCCAGCATTTT	CASSDYGGFNQPQHF
TRBJ1-5	NA	TRBV4-2	TRBD1	16	TGTGCCAGCAGCCAGGCGACAGGGGGCGTGGATCAGCCCCAGCATTTT	CASSQATGGVDQPQHF
TRBJ1-1	NA	TRBV29-1	NA	16	TGCAGCACTTCCCGCCGACGGGGCAAGATGAACACTGAAGCTTTCTTT	CSTSRRRGKMNTEAFF
TRBJ1-1	once	TRBV2	TRBD1	14	TGTGCCAGCACCTTCCAGGGGGCTGGGACTGAAGCTTTCTTT	CASTFQGAGTEAFF
TRBJ2-3	NA	TRBV4-1	NA	17	TGCGCCAGCAGCCAAGTCCAGTTCGGGAGCTACACAGATACGCAGTATTTT	CASSQVQFGSYTDTQYF
TRBJ2-5	NA	TRBV20-1	NA	14	TGCAGTGCCAACAGATATGTTCGCCAAGAGACCCAGTACTTC	CSANRYVRQETQYF
TRBJ1-5	NA	TRBV5-1	NA	16	TGCGCCAGCAGCTTGGCGGGAGGCACTGGGAATCAGCCCCAGCATTTT	CASSLAGGTGNQPQHF
TRBJ2-7	few	TRBV6-1	NA	15	TGTGCCAGCAGCCTTGAGGGGAGGAGCTCCTACGAGCAGTACTTC	CASSLEGRSSYEQYF
TRBJ2-7	NA	TRBV6-1	NA	15	TGTGCCAGCTACGCTTCGGCGGGACGTTCCTACGAGCAGTACTTC	CASYASAGRSYEQYF
TRBJ2-1	NA	TRBV4-1	NA	14	TGCGCCAGCAGCCAAGAAGGGGTTGGCAATGAGCAGTTCTTC	CASSQEGVGNEQFF
TRBJ2-4	NA	TRBV2	TRBD1	17	TGTGCCAGCAGAGGAGATTGGACAGGGGTTGTTCAAAACATTCAGTACTTC	CASRGDWTGVVQNIQYF
TRBJ1-2	NA	TRBV12-3/TRBV12-4	NA	12	TGTGCCAGCAGTTTATCTCGGTATGGCTACACCTTC	CASSLSRYGYTF
TRBJ2-7	NA	TRBV6-5	TRBD1	14	TGTGCCAGCAGTTACTCGACAGGGGGCTACGAGCAGTACTTC	CASSYSTGGYEQYF
TRBJ1-1	once	TRBV20-1	TRBD1	14	TGCAGTGCTAGATCACAGGGGATGAACACTGAAGCTTTCTTT	CSARSQGMNTEAFF
TRBJ1-5	NA	TRBV6-1	NA	13	TGTGCCAGCAGTGCTGCGGCGTATCAGCCCCAGCATTTT	CASSAAAYQPQHF
TRBJ2-1	NA	TRBV7-2	NA	13	TGTGCCAGCAGCTTCACAAAAGCCAATGAGCAGTTCTTC	CASSFTKANEQFF
TRBJ2-5	NA	TRBV12-3/TRBV12-4	NA	12	TGTGCCAGCAGTGACGGTGTGGAGACCCAGTACTTC	CASSDGVETQYF
TRBJ2-2	NA	TRBV20-1	NA	15	TGCAGTGCTAGAAGGACGGGAGTTCTAACCGGGGAGCTGTTTTTT	CSARRTGVLTGELFF
TRBJ2-7	NA	TRBV27	NA	11	TGTGCCAGCAGTACCGGACGCCAGCAGTACTTC	CASSTGRQQYF
TRBJ2-7	NA	TRBV20-1	TRBD2	16	TGCAGTGCTAACCCCCCAGCGGGAGAAGGTTCTGGAGAGCAGTACTTC	CSANPPAGEGSGEQYF
TRBJ2-5	NA	TRBV20-1	TRBD2	16	TGCAGTGCTAGAGATACAACTAGCGGGAGGGACGGGACCCAGTACTTC	CSARDTTSGRDGTQYF
TRBJ1-4	NA	TRBV9	NA	15	TGTGCCAGCAGCGTAGGAGACCTAATTGCGGAAAAACTGTTTTTT	CASSVGDLIAEKLFF
TRBJ2-5	NA	TRBV9	TRBD2	15	TGTGCCAGCAGCGTAGGGCTAGCGGAGTGGGAGACCCAGTACTTC	CASSVGLAEWETQYF
TRBJ2-1	once	TRBV4-1	NA	16	TGCGCCAGCAGCCACCTCGCGACCCGCTCCTACAATGAGCAGTTCTTC	CASSHLATRSYNEQFF